Each of the 17 T cell receptor beta chains below was sequenced from the same sample in a study of shared clonotypes between healthy human individuals. The repertoire was sequenced with immunoSEQ multiplex PCR; TCRdb's copy has only in-frame clones and lacks some. The profile shows just under 350,000 clones, roughly 80% of them singletons. Sample: memory CD4+ T cells sorted from blood. Specified subset: CD45RA-negative fraction. These receptors were collected from a man aged 30 to 39 in good health.

This clone was counted a few times. The V call is TRBV5-5, the J call TRBJ2-7; D gene unclear. Germline CDR1 reads SGHKS; CDR2 reads YYEKEE (reference sequence). V gave up 2 bases and J gave up 1 base, with 7 bases separating them. The CDR3 is 13 amino acids. The CDR3 sequence: CASSFVVSYEQYF. DNA for the CDR3: TGTGCCAGCAGCTTTGTCGTTTCCTACGAGCAGTACTTC.

V usage is TRBV29-1 and J usage is TRBJ2-1, with 9 bases aligning to TRBD2. This CDR3 is 14 amino acids long. Germline assignment: CDR1 SQVTM and CDR2 ANQGSEA. J was trimmed by 6 bases and V by 4 bases; bases with no gene match: 7. The CDR3 region is CSVVGGRGSNEQFF. As DNA, the CDR3 is TGCAGCGTTGTTGGCGGGAGGGGATCCAATGAGCAGTTCTTC.

V usage is TRBV6-1 and J usage is TRBJ1-3; the D is unclear. Germline V gene sequence: CDR1 MNHNS, CDR2 SASEGT. The CDR3 spans 13 residues. V lost 8 bases and J lost 2, with 10 bases in between. The CDR3: CASWRGTGNTIYF. CDR3 nucleotides: TGTGCCAGCTGGCGGGGTACTGGAAACACCATATATTTT.

As DNA, the CDR3 is TGTGCCAGCAGCTTGGAAGGGAGTAGCACAGATACGCAGTATTTT. This sequence encodes CASSLEGSSTDTQYF. V is TRBV5-4 and J is TRBJ2-3, with D perhaps matching TRBD2 (5 bases). The V end lost 0 bases, the J end lost 0 bases, and 8 bases lay between the germline ends. Germline CDR1 is SGHNT and CDR2 is YYREEE (reference sequence). This CDR3 has 15 residues. Looking up the rest from reference TRBV5-4 and TRBJ2-3 gives the full variable domain: ETGVTQSPTHLIKTRGQQVTLRCSSQSGHNTVSWYQQALGQGPQFIFQYYREEENGRGNFPPRFSGLQFPNYSSELNVNALELDDSALYLCASSLEGSSTDTQYFGPGTRLTVL.

The gene calls are TRBV2 and TRBJ2-1; D is undetermined. The germline V gene encodes CDR1 SNHLY and CDR2 FYNNEI. Trimming pared 5 bases from V and 6 bases from J, leaving 14 bases between. This CDR3 is built from 14 residues. The CDR3 sequence is CASSWTLAGNEQFF. For the CDR3, the DNA is TGTGCCAGCAGTTGGACCCTGGCCGGCAATGAGCAGTTCTTC.

This chain links TRBV28 with TRBJ1-1; D is uncertain. V dropped 1 base and J dropped 0 bases, with 27 bases sitting between them. The germline V gene encodes CDR1 MDHEN and CDR2 SYDVKM. The CDR3 totals 21 residues. The CDR3 DNA reads as TGTGCCAGCAGTTTATTTGGCTTCGGGCCTTCGCATCACGTGGTGAACACTGAAGCTTTCTTT. Amino acids: CASSLFGFGPSHHVVNTEAFF.

This chain connects TRBV18 to TRBJ2-7; 7 nucleotides align to TRBD1. This CDR3 is 14 amino acids long. The V gene's germline CDR1 is KGHSH and CDR2 LQKENI. V dropped 5 bases and J dropped 7; count of bases not matched to a gene: 11. CDR3 nucleotide sequence: TGTGCCAGCTCAAGAAACCGGGACAGCACTGAGCAGTACTTC. Protein product: CASSRNRDSTEQYF.

This rearrangement joins TRBV2 to TRBJ1-3, with 8 bases aligning to TRBD1. The V gene end was trimmed by 5 bases and the J gene end by 2 bases; junction bases not matched to a gene: 2. CDR1 SNHLY and CDR2 FYNNEI come from the germline V gene. This CDR3 region has 14 residues. CDR3 sequence reads: CASSTDRAGNTIYF. As DNA, the CDR3 is TGTGCCAGCAGTACGGACAGGGCTGGAAACACCATATATTTT. Looking up the rest from reference TRBV2 and TRBJ1-3 gives the full variable domain: EPEVTQTPSHQVTQMGQEVILRCVPISNHLYFYWYRQILGQKVEFLVSFYNNEISEKSEIFDDQFSVERPDGSNFTLKIRSTKLEDSAMYFCASSTDRAGNTIYFGEGSWLTVV.

The chain has TRBV19 and TRBJ1-5; D is possibly TRBD1 (6 bases). V lost 5 bases and J lost 11, with 13 bases in between. Germline loops: CDR1 LNHDA, CDR2 SQIVND (reference sequence). The CDR3 sequence is 12 residues long. CDR3 DNA sequence: TGTGCCAGTAGTGTCACAGGGTCGGCCCAGCATTTT. It codes for CASSVTGSAQHF.

This clone was found many times. V is TRBV29-1 and J is TRBJ2-4; possible D gene TRBD2, 6 bases. The V gene lost 3 bases and the J gene lost 0 bases, with 15 bases spanning the gap. The CDR3 has 16 residues. Germline assignment: CDR1 SQVTM and CDR2 ANQGSEA. The CDR3 DNA is TGCAGCGTTGAGAGGTTCGGCGGGAAAGCCAAAAACATTCAGTACTTC. It translates to CSVERFGGKAKNIQYF.

With respect to this clone: Its ends do not fully match the called genes, so a read error is possible. This chain uses TRBV7-7 with TRBJ2-5; TRBD1 or TRBD2 may be the D gene (6 bases each). This CDR3 comprises 15 residues. CDR1 is SSHAT and CDR2 is FNYEAQ in the germline V gene (reference sequence). The CDR3 DNA sequence: TGTGCTAGCAGCTTACGATGGGGGGCGGAAGAGACCCAGTACTTC. It is translated as CASSLRWGAEETQYF.

The chain joins TRBV4-1 to TRBJ1-5; D not certain. Germline V gene data show CDR1 as MGHRA and CDR2 as YSYEKL. This CDR3 is 15 amino acids long. Trimming took 1 base from V and 8 from J, leaving 15 bases between them. Written as DNA, the CDR3 is TGCGCCAGCAGCCAAGGCGGGCCTGTCCTTGAGCCCCAGCATTTT. Its protein product is CASSQGGPVLEPQHF.

The chain joins TRBV10-3 to TRBJ2-3; TRBD1 might be the D (6 bases). CDR3 size: 16 residues. Germline assignment: CDR1 ENHRY and CDR2 SYGVKD. V lost 0 bases to trimming and J lost 4 bases, with 14 bases between them. CDR3 protein: CAISESPRGDSDTQYF. CDR3 DNA: TGTGCCATCAGTGAGTCGCCCAGGGGAGATTCAGATACGCAGTATTTT.

The chain is built from TRBV28 and TRBJ1-5, with 10 bases that match TRBD1. Per germline, CDR1 MDHEN and CDR2 SYDVKM. This CDR3 contains 16 residues. The trim removed 6 bases at V and 6 bases at J, leaving 11 bases unmatched. CDR3 sequence reads: CASRFRQGARGQPQHF. DNA for the CDR3: TGTGCCAGCAGATTTCGACAGGGGGCGAGGGGTCAGCCCCAGCATTTT.

The chain recombines TRBV9 with TRBJ2-5, with TRBD2 matching 7 bases. CDR3 length: 15 residues. Trimming cost V 3 bases and J 2 bases; bases outside gene matches: 7. Per the germline V gene, CDR1 is SGDLS and CDR2 is YYNGEE. CDR3 amino acids: CASSASGLVQETQYF. The CDR3 coding sequence is TGTGCCAGCAGCGCGAGCGGACTAGTTCAAGAGACCCAGTACTTC.

This CDR3 reads CASSLGGTGELFF. CDR3 DNA sequence: TGTGCCAGCAGCTTGGGCGGCACCGGGGAGCTGTTTTTT. The chain combines TRBV5-5 with TRBJ2-2; D gene unclear. V was shortened by 0 bases and J by 4 bases, with 4 bases between the two germline ends. This CDR3 is built from 13 residues. Looked up from germline, CDR1 is SGHKS and CDR2 is YYEKEE (reference sequence).

This chain uses TRBV5-1 with TRBJ1-2; 8 bases fit TRBD1. From germline, CDR1 is SGHRS and CDR2 YFSETQ. V lost 4 bases and J lost 8; bases outside the gene matches: 10. The CDR3 extends over 14 amino acids. The DNA for the CDR3 is TGCGCCAGCAGCCAGAAGACAGGGGTGGACGGCTACACCTTC. Encoded protein: CASSQKTGVDGYTF.